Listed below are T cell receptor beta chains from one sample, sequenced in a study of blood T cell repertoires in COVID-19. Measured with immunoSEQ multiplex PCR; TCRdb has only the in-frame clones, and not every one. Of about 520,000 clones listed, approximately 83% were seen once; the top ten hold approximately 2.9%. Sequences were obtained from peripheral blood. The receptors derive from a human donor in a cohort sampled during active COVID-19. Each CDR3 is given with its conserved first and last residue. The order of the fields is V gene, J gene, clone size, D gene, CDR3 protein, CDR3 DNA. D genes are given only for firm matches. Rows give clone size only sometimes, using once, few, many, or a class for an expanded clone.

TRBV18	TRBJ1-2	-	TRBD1	CASSTKGAIWETGFYGYTF	TGTGCCAGCTCAACCAAGGGGGCAATTTGGGAAACAGGGTTCTATGGCTACACCTTC
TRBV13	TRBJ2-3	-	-	CASSLLGRGADTQYF	TGTGCCAGCAGCTTACTAGGCAGGGGCGCAGATACGCAGTATTTT
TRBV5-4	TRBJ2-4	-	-	CASSLGQRRDIQYF	TGTGCCAGCAGCTTGGGACAGAGGAGGGACATTCAGTACTTC
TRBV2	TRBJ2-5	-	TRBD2	CAGPPGLAGGQETQYF	TGTGCCGGCCCACCGGGACTAGCGGGAGGTCAAGAGACCCAGTACTTC
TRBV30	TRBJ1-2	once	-	CAWSAGLSNYGYTF	TGTGCCTGGAGTGCGGGTCTTAGCAACTATGGCTACACCTTC
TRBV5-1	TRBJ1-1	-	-	CASSFRGLWDTEAFF	TGCGCCAGCAGCTTCAGAGGTTTATGGGACACTGAAGCTTTCTTT
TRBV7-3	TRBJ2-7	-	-	CASSQGLGYEQYF	TGTGCCAGCAGCCAGGGACTTGGCTACGAGCAGTACTTC
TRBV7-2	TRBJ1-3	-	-	CASSSRGAGSGNTIYF	TGTGCCAGCAGCTCCCGGGGAGCTGGCTCTGGAAACACCATATATTTT
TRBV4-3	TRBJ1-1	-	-	CASSQDLARTNTEAFF	TGCGCCAGCAGCCAAGATCTCGCCAGAACGAACACTGAAGCTTTCTTT
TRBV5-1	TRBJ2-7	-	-	CASSPLTMSYEQYF	TGCGCCAGCAGCCCCCTCACTATGAGCTACGAGCAGTACTTC
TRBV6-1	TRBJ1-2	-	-	CASSEGRGLLRGGYTF	TGTGCCAGCAGTGAGGGCAGGGGCCTCCTTCGGGGTGGCTACACCTTC
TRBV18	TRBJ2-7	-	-	CASSPLGEGYEQYF	TGTGCCAGCTCACCACTGGGTGAGGGCTACGAGCAGTACTTC
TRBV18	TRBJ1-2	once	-	CASSRLEGYTF	TGTGCCAGCTCTCGCCTTGAGGGCTACACCTTC
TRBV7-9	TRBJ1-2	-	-	CASSPRDPFNYGYTF	TGTGCCAGCAGCCCCCGGGATCCCTTTAACTATGGCTACACCTTC
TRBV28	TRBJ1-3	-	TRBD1	CASILTGAGNTIYF	TGTGCCAGCATCCTGACAGGGGCTGGAAACACCATATATTTT
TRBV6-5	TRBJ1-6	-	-	CASSKGSGVSPLHF	TGTGCCAGCAGTAAGGGCTCGGGGGTTTCACCCCTCCACTTT
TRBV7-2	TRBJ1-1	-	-	CASSPGGGRTTEAFF	TGTGCCAGCAGCCCTGGCGGGGGGCGGACCACTGAAGCTTTCTTT
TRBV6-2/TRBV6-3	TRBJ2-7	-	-	CASSNLYGTSYEQYF	TGTGCCAGCAGTAACCTCTACGGGACTTCCTACGAGCAGTACTTC
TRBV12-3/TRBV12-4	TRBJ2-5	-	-	CVTGIGETQYF	TGTGTCACAGGAATTGGGGAGACCCAGTACTTC
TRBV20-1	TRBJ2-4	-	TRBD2	CSASGLAGGLAKNIQYF	TGCAGTGCTAGTGGACTAGCGGGAGGGTTAGCCAAAAACATTCAGTACTTC
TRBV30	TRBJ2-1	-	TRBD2	CAWGGGYNEQFF	TGTGCCTGGGGCGGGGGCTACAATGAGCAGTTCTTC
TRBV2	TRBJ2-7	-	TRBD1	CASREQPGQGPYEQYF	TGTGCCAGCAGAGAACAACCGGGACAGGGGCCCTACGAGCAGTACTTC
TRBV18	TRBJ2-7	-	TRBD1	CASSPFGTANYEQYF	TGTGCCAGCTCACCCTTCGGGACAGCGAACTACGAGCAGTACTTC
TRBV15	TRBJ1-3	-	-	CATSILQVSPGNTIYF	TGTGCCACCAGCATACTGCAGGTTTCTCCCGGAAACACCATATATTTT
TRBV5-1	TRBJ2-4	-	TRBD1	CASSAKTGGIAKNIQYF	TGCGCCAGCAGCGCCAAAACAGGGGGTATAGCCAAAAACATTCAGTACTTC
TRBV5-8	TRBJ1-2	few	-	CASSLGQSYGYTF	TGTGCCAGCAGCTTAGGACAGTCCTATGGCTACACCTTC
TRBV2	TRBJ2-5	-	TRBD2	CASKGPSGETQYF	TGTGCCAGCAAAGGGCCTAGCGGGGAGACCCAGTACTTC
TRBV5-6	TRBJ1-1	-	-	CASSLQGTLNNLF	TGTGCCAGCAGCTTGCAGGGAACACTGAATAACCTCTTT